The entry below describes one TCR beta chain. Its antigen is currently not known. No base qualities exist here, and no much larger clone lies one base off it. This record belongs to a study of shared clonotypes between healthy human individuals (dated by TCRdb to about 2020). Background on the whole study: The cohort included a few men and a couple of women between 18 and 49 years of age. Between about 0.9 and 8.9 billion PBMCs per donor were obtained by leukapheresis. For each donor, three plates each were used for CD4 naive and CD4 memory, two plates were used for CD8 naive, and one plate was used for CD8 memory. To increase sequencing depth and limit assay-specific biases, different laboratories used diverse techniques to prepare libraries and sequence TCR repertoires. Blood TCR repertoires of a handful of healthy adults were deeply sequenced to estimate repertoire size and the extent of clonotype sharing between individuals. Overall study results and their limits: Sampling was restricted to blood, and TCR repertoires in tissues likely differ from the TCR repertoires found in blood. The small number of donors limited the genetic and exposure-history diversity represented. Pairwise subsampling indicated that sequencing depth was expected to affect the degree of clonotype sharing among donors. Compared with non-shared clonotypes, clonotypes shared by all four sorted-subset donors had higher generation probabilities. Larger estimated clonotype richness was generally found for naive subsets than for memory subsets. Across several donors, approximately 5% of naive CD4, 3.5% of naive CD8, under 2.5% of memory CD4, and roughly 0.4% of memory CD8 clonotypes were shared. Even with the large sequencing depth, rarefaction of the sorted-subset datasets indicated that sequencing was incomplete.

The donors were healthy, HIV-negative adults who had no recently reported acute infections or vaccinations. All donors were Caucasian adults living in Nashville, Tennessee, USA. CD4+ T cells were enriched through magnetic negative selection, after which naive cells were positively selected on CD45RA and the remaining negative fraction served as the memory subset. Blood was collected by leukapheresis, and PBMCs were isolated by Ficoll-Histopaque density gradient centrifugation and then cryopreserved in liquid nitrogen vapor phase. Analytical flow cytometry was used to check the purity and quantity of every magnetically sorted T cell population. Genomic DNA was isolated from every sorted fraction and measured by UV absorbance on a Nanodrop 2000c. Using the deep immunoSEQ assay, TCR CDR3 regions were amplified from genomic DNA by multiplex PCR. Genomic DNA extracted from each cell subset was distributed evenly over all wells of several immunoSEQ 96-well plates, and each plate served as one replicate. For sorted subsets, 200 ng of genomic DNA, equivalent to some 33,000 T cell genomes, went into each replicate PCR. The purified libraries were quantified using a Qubit 3.0 fluorometer, sized with a Bioanalyzer 2100, and then quantified again using the KAPA Library Quantification kit. Each immunoSEQ 96-well plate was sequenced on its own single-read 150-cycle Illumina NextSeq 550 flow cell. In the source study's methods: Because the immunoSEQ output held only junctional sequences and lacked quality scores, the filtering could not match the filtering applied to full-length reads. To assign V/J genes and CDR3, sequences were annotated using PyIR, a Python wrapper for IgBLAST v1.9, with IMGT germline references. Any read was removed if the V/J assignment was weak (E-value above 1e-6), the CDR3 was missing, or the read contained stop codons, out-of-frame junctions, or ambiguous translated residues. V3J clonotypes were defined by identical inferred V gene, J gene, and CDR3 amino acid sequence. Percentage overlap between repertoires was computed as shared unique clonotypes divided by the size of the smaller repertoire. RTK rarefaction, the Chao1 estimator, and Recon v2.1 estimates of unobserved clonotypes were used to assess repertoire richness. OLGA was used to compute generation probabilities for all TCRbeta clonotypes that the gDNA method yielded from a handful of donors. This immuneACCESS table, as held by TCRdb, lists in-frame sequences with V and J called but not all clones. Of the missing ones, under half trace to an unresolved V gene in checked studies; the others have no known cause. From that table come the V and J calls and clone size; the DNA was used to work out D and trimming. For this sample the table gives a few million clones, of which just over 90% were detected only once. Roughly 0.13% of the sample belongs to the ten largest clones.

The CDR3 starts with the cysteine, ends with the phenylalanine, and has 17 residues. The DNA shown is the 51-base CDR3, in frame from base 1. CDR1 and CDR2, per the germline V gene (reference sequence), are LNHNV and YYDKDF. V ends up 0 bases short and J 1 base short, with an unmatched junction base count of 6. This chain joins TRBV15 to TRBJ1-2; 9 nucleotides in the junction match TRBD1. Sequenced sample: naive CD4+ T cells sorted from blood. The cell subset or site label, as the study defines it: CD45RA+ positively selected. The origin of this receptor is a man between 18 and 29 years old in good health. The CDR3 reads as follows: CATSRDRGTGNNYGYTF. The sequence in DNA is TGTGCCACCAGCAGAGATCGGGGGACAGGGAATAACTATGGCTACACCTTC. The CDR3, completed at both ends by the reference TRBV15 and TRBJ1-2 genes, gives the full variable domain DAMVIQNPRYQVTQFGKPVTLSCSQTLNHNVMYWYQQKSSQAPKLLFHYYDKDFNNEADTPDNFQSRRPNTSFCFLDIRSPGLGDTAMYLCATSRDRGTGNNYGYTFGSGTRLTVV.